This T cell receptor beta chain was found in a study of tumor-infiltrating lymphocytes in primary liver carcinoma. The wider study: Patients comprised men and women whose ages fell between 30 and 69 years. Tumor staging was T1-T3 N0M0; sizes spanned roughly 4.2 to 10 cm across.

Germline CDR1 is SGHAT and CDR2 is FQDESV (reference sequence). The CDR3 totals 13 residues. Study findings and constraints: Tumors carried a top-250-clone fraction significantly exceeding that of blood (p = 0.039). Tumor-adjacent and tumor-blood pairs showed less overlap than tumor region pairs.

cDNA specific to TCR beta was made from around 450 ng of total RNA, with a constant-region primer employed for priming. Three nested multiplex PCR rounds of slightly modified ARM-PCR generated TCR beta libraries. Rounds one and two of PCR, each of about 10 cycles, were primed with TRBV1-TRBV30 forward primers and a C-beta reverse primer. TCRdb redid the calling of the multiplex PCR reads with MiXCR, one entry per CDR3 protein. The sample has around 210,000 distinct CDR3 sequences; about 65% are singletons. Concerning this clonotype: What it recognizes is unknown. Relative to the germline gene, one junction end is altered; a read error may explain this.

For blood RNA, unsorted whole blood served as the source, and germline DNA was extracted too. V usage is TRBV11-1 and J usage is TRBJ2-3; D gene uncertain. The specimen sequenced was peripheral blood. The source of this sequence is a woman aged 60-70 years with primary liver carcinoma and hepatitis B virus infection. CDR3 amino acids: CGSSTSRMHTQYF. In DNA, the CDR3 is TGTGGCAGCAGCACAAGCCGGATGCATACGCAGTATTTT.